A single sample is the source of the 23 T cell receptor beta chains below, sequenced in a study of blood T cell repertoires in COVID-19. TCRdb keeps only in-frame clones here, not all; method: immunoSEQ multiplex PCR. The sample holds 80,000 to 100,000 clones; about 82% are singletons and the top ten take 22%. Sequenced material: peripheral blood. These receptors all stem from a woman aged 80 or over in a cohort sampled during active or convalescent COVID-19.

The chain employs TRBV11-2 and TRBJ2-2; D might be TRBD1 (6 bases). Germline values: CDR1 SGHAT, CDR2 FQNNGV. V was cut by 5 bases and J by 6 bases, with 10 bases left in between. The CDR3 runs 13 residues. The CDR3 region has the DNA TGTGCCAGCAGCCTCGCAGGGGCCGGGGAGCTGTTTTTT. Encoded protein: CASSLAGAGELFF.

The chain joins TRBV14 to TRBJ2-7, with D possibly being TRBD2 (6 bases). In germline, CDR1 is SGHDN, CDR2 FVKESK. Trimming pared 1 base from V and 8 bases from J, leaving 27 bases between. The CDR3 is 18 amino acids. CDR3 loop: CASSQVRQFRGLLLKQYV. Here the CDR3 DNA reads TGTGCCAGCAGCCAAGTGAGACAGTTTAGAGGACTACTCTTGAAGCAGTACGTC.

CDR3 nucleotide sequence: TGTGCCTGGGGACAACCGAACACTGAAGCTTTCTTT. Encoded protein: CAWGQPNTEAFF. The chain has TRBV30 and TRBJ1-1; D is possibly TRBD1 (5 bases). This CDR3 is 12 amino acids long. Germline-derived CDR1 and CDR2 are GTSNPN and SVGIG (reference sequence). Trimming removed 5 bases from V and 1 base from J, with 8 bases in between.

The chain joins TRBV5-4 to TRBJ1-1; possible D gene TRBD1, 6 bases. V gave up 6 bases and J gave up 3 bases, with 12 bases separating them. The CDR3 is 13 residues long. The germline gives CDR1 SGHNT, CDR2 YYREEE (reference sequence). CDR3 residues: CASTADSYTEAFF. The CDR3 DNA follows: TGTGCCAGCACCGCGGACAGCTACACTGAAGCTTTCTTT.

The chain joins TRBV6-2 or TRBV6-3 to TRBJ2-3; D is unresolved. Trimming stripped 2 bases from V and 0 bases from J, with 12 bases between. This CDR3 is built from 16 residues. The germline V gene has CDR1 MNHEY and CDR2 SVGEGT. The CDR3 sequence: CASSYGPGTSTDTQYF. The CDR3 DNA sequence: TGTGCCAGCAGTTACGGGCCCGGTACTAGCACAGATACGCAGTATTTT.

The chain has TRBV19 and TRBJ2-1; TRBD1 matches 10 bases. CDR3 size: 15 residues. CDR1 and CDR2 (germline): LNHDA, SQIVND (reference sequence). The J segment lost 4 bases and the V segment lost 4 bases, leaving 4 bases of the junction unmatched. CDR3 bases: TGTGCCAGTAGTACAGGACAGGGGGGGTACAATGAGCAGTTCTTC. Translation: CASSTGQGGYNEQFF.

The V call is TRBV18, the J call TRBJ1-2, with D possibly being TRBD1 (6 bases). V was trimmed by 1 base and J by 4 bases, leaving 13 bases between them. This CDR3 region has 15 residues. Germline loops: CDR1 KGHSH, CDR2 LQKENI. Here the CDR3 reads CASSPRGGEPYGYTF. CDR3 bases: TGTGCCAGCTCACCACGAGGGGGGGAGCCCTATGGCTACACCTTC. The full variable domain, completed using reference TRBV18 and TRBJ1-2, is NAGVMQNPRHLVRRRGQEARLRCSPMKGHSHVYWYRQLPEEGLKFMVYLQKENIIDESGMPKERFSAEFPKEGPSILRIQQVVRGDSAAYFCASSPRGGEPYGYTFGSGTRLTVV.

The CDR3 DNA sequence: TGTGCCAGTAGTGGGATACAGGGGATTGAAAAACTGTTTTTT. Residues: CASSGIQGIEKLFF. The rearrangement uses TRBV19 and TRBJ1-4; 7 bases agree with TRBD1. This CDR3 has 14 amino acids. From germline, CDR1 is LNHDA and CDR2 SQIVND (reference sequence). The V gene end was trimmed by 5 bases and the J gene end by 7 bases; junction bases not matched to a gene: 7.

Notes on this clone: Other nucleotide sequences in the sample specify the same CDR3. The rearrangement uses TRBV18 and TRBJ1-1; 9 positions agree with TRBD1. Per germline, CDR1 KGHSH and CDR2 LQKENI. Losses at the gene ends were 3 bases for V and 1 base for J; bases not matched to a gene: 0. This CDR3 spans 14 amino acids. In DNA form, the CDR3 reads TGTGCCAGCTCACCGGGACAGGGGAACACTGAAGCTTTCTTT. As protein: CASSPGQGNTEAFF.

The rearrangement links TRBV7-6 to TRBJ2-1, with D unclear. This CDR3 contains 12 residues. Per germline, CDR1 SGHVS and CDR2 FNYEAQ. The V and J ends lost 5 bases and 6 bases respectively, with 8 bases between them. Here the CDR3 DNA reads TGTGCCAGCAGCCTTAACTTCAATGAGCAGTTCTTC. Amino acids: CASSLNFNEQFF.

V usage is TRBV19 and J usage is TRBJ2-1; TRBD2 might be the D (7 bases). CDR1 and CDR2 (germline): LNHDA, SQIVND (reference sequence). The ends were cut back, 6 bases at V and 8 bases at J, with 14 bases in the middle. CDR3 size: 13 residues. As DNA, the CDR3 is TGTGCCAGTAGCAATAGGGGGGGCGATGAGCAGTTCTTC. Residues: CASSNRGGDEQFF.

The rearrangement links TRBV2 to TRBJ2-1, with D maybe TRBD2 (6 bases). Deletions cut 4 bases from V and 3 bases from J, with 10 bases between. This CDR3 has 14 residues. CDR1 is SNHLY and CDR2 is FYNNEI in the germline V gene. The CDR3 sequence is CASSVRGSYNEQFF. The CDR3 DNA follows: TGTGCCAGCAGTGTTCGGGGGAGCTACAATGAGCAGTTCTTC.

The chain uses TRBV5-1 and TRBJ1-5, with TRBD1 matching over 8 bases. The CDR3 is made up of 17 amino acids. Germline V gives CDR1 SGHRS, CDR2 YFSETQ. The V gene end was trimmed by 2 bases and the J gene end by 0 bases; junction bases not matched to a gene: 7. The CDR3 DNA reads TGCGCCAGCAGCTTTAGGTCAGGGGGCTTTAGCAATCAGCCCCAGCATTTT. Amino acid sequence: CASSFRSGGFSNQPQHF.

The CDR3 spells CASSFGRARTKNIQYF. DNA for the CDR3: TGTGCCAGCAGTTTTGGCAGGGCGCGGACCAAAAACATTCAGTACTTC. The chain recombines TRBV27 with TRBJ2-4; D perhaps matches TRBD1 (5 bases). This CDR3 region has 16 residues. The ends were cut back, 3 bases at V and 2 bases at J, with 14 bases in the middle. The germline CDR1 and CDR2 sequences are MNHEY and SMNVEV (reference sequence).

The chain combines TRBV3-1 (or the pseudogene TRBV3-2) with TRBJ2-5; 10 positions match TRBD1. With V trimmed by 3 bases and J by 4 bases, 8 bases remained unmatched. CDR1 and CDR2 (germline): LGHDT, YNNKEL (reference sequence). The CDR3 length is 16 residues. The CDR3 sequence is CASSHRDRGRRETQYF. The CDR3 bases are TGTGCCAGCAGCCACCGCGACAGGGGGCGCCGAGAGACCCAGTACTTC.

This clone occurred once. The gene calls are TRBV2 and TRBJ1-4; a possible D gene is TRBD1 (6 bases). From germline, CDR1 is SNHLY and CDR2 FYNNEI. The V end was cut by 3 bases, the J end by 5 bases, with 7 bases between. This CDR3 has 13 residues. The CDR3 DNA reads as TGTGCCAGCAGTGACGGACAGAATGAAAAACTGTTTTTT. It encodes CASSDGQNEKLFF.

The genes are TRBV3-1 (or the pseudogene TRBV3-2) and TRBJ1-1; D ambiguous. The germline gives CDR1 LGHDT, CDR2 YNNKEL (reference sequence). There are 13 residues in the CDR3. Trimming left V 3 bases short and J 6 bases short, with 11 bases between. The CDR3 DNA is TGTGCCAGCAGCCAGAGCGGTAAAGCTGAAGCTTTCTTT. It codes for CASSQSGKAEAFF.

The chain combines TRBV10-3 with TRBJ2-3, with 10 bases lining up with TRBD2. The germline V gene has CDR1 ENHRY and CDR2 SYGVKD. Trimming took 6 bases from V and 5 from J; bases not matched to a gene: 8. The CDR3 runs 15 residues. The CDR3 is CAIRGASGSLDTQYF. The CDR3 nucleotides are TGTGCCATCAGGGGAGCTAGCGGGAGCTTAGATACGCAGTATTTT.

The rearrangement uses TRBV7-9 and TRBJ2-5; 8 nucleotides match TRBD1. After removal of 4 bases from V and 3 bases from J, the junction contained 10 bases not matched to a gene. The CDR3 contains 16 residues. Germline CDR1 and CDR2: SEHNR and FQNEAQ (reference sequence). The CDR3 sequence: CASSWDGQGLEETQYF. CDR3 coding DNA: TGTGCCAGCAGCTGGGACGGACAGGGCTTAGAAGAGACCCAGTACTTC.

V is TRBV29-1 and J is TRBJ1-1; D is possibly TRBD1 (5 bases). The V gene lost 4 bases and the J gene lost 1 base, with 13 bases spanning the gap. CDR1 and CDR2 from the germline V gene are SQVTM and ANQGSEA. This CDR3 is 14 amino acids long. The CDR3 DNA sequence: TGCAGCGTTGGGGGGGGTTGGCAGAACACTGAAGCTTTCTTT. It codes for CSVGGGWQNTEAFF.

V is TRBV5-1 and J is TRBJ2-5; 9 nucleotides match TRBD2. CDR1 and CDR2 from the germline V gene are SGHRS and YFSETQ. Trimming took 4 bases from V and 5 from J; bases not matched to a gene: 12. This CDR3 contains 16 residues. The CDR3 here is CASSIVSGSTGETQYF. The CDR3 region has the DNA TGCGCCAGCAGCATCGTTAGCGGGAGTACGGGGGAGACCCAGTACTTC.

The rearrangement links TRBV24-1 to TRBJ2-1; 12 bases are a match to TRBD2. This CDR3 spans 16 amino acids. CDR1 and CDR2 from the germline V gene are KGHDR and SFDVKD. Losses at the gene ends were 3 bases for V and 4 bases for J; bases not matched to a gene: 3. The CDR3 sequence: CATSDPGLAGYNEQFF. For the CDR3, the DNA is TGTGCCACCAGTGATCCGGGACTAGCGGGTTACAATGAGCAGTTCTTC.

V is TRBV28 and J is TRBJ2-2, with 8 bases aligning to TRBD1. V lost 4 bases and J lost 4; bases outside the gene matches: 8. In germline, CDR1 is MDHEN, CDR2 SYDVKM. This CDR3 is built from 16 residues. The CDR3 region has the DNA TGTGCCAGCAGTTCCCCCAGCAGGGGGCTCACCGGGGAGCTGTTTTTT. Translating it yields CASSSPSRGLTGELFF.